Each of the 13 T cell receptor beta chains below was sequenced from the same sample in a study of Graves' ophthalmopathy and Graves' hyperthyroidism. Beta-chain TCR CDR3 regions were amplified from RNA transcripts. RT-PCR in the first round used HTBI primers; a second-round multiplex PCR followed. TCRdb fed the multiplex PCR reads into MiXCR, producing one record per CDR3 protein. Here the sample spans more than 300,000 distinct CDR3 sequences, over 15% being singletons. Sequenced input: peripheral blood. These receptors all stem from a woman aged 18-29 years with stable Graves' hyperthyroidism.

This clonotype was seen ten or more times. This chain connects TRBV11-2 to TRBJ1-2; D uncertain. Germline CDR1 SGHAT, CDR2 FQNNGV. The CDR3 spans 14 residues. The V and J ends lost 1 base and 2 bases respectively, with 8 bases between them. CDR3 bases: TGTGCCAGCAGCTTAGTGACCCTAAACTATGGCTACACCTTC. This codes for CASSLVTLNYGYTF.

The sample holds many counts of this clonotype. This chain links TRBV27 with TRBJ1-5; no clear D. Trimming took off 8 bases at V and 0 bases at J, with 14 bases between the two ends. Germline V gene lookup returns CDR1 MNHEY and CDR2 SMNVEV (reference sequence). The CDR3 runs to 15 residues. The chain's CDR3 is CASASEMNSNQPQHF. The CDR3 coding sequence is TGTGCCAGCGCCTCTGAGATGAATAGCAATCAGCCCCAGCATTTT.

The table lists this clonotype with many counts. V is TRBV7-2 and J is TRBJ1-5; D gene unclear. Germline CDR1 is SGHTA and CDR2 is FQGNSA. The CDR3 has 13 amino acids. Trimming shortened V by 5 bases and J by 5 bases, and 10 bases separated the two germline ends. In DNA, the CDR3 is TGTGCCAGCAGCCGAGACACATATCAGCCCCAGCATTTT. Amino acids: CASSRDTYQPQHF. Supplemented by reference TRBV7-2 and TRBJ1-5, the full variable domain reads GAGVSQSPSNKVTEKGKDVELRCDPISGHTALYWYRQSLGQGLEFLIYFQGNSAPDKSGLPSDRFSAERTGGSVSTLTIQRTQQEDSAVYLCASSRDTYQPQHFGDGTRLSIL.

This clonotype showed up many times. This sequence joins TRBV7-3 and TRBJ1-5, with TRBD1 identical over 9 bases. This CDR3 region has 14 residues. V was clipped by 5 bases and J by 6 bases; unmatched bases: 5. Per germline, CDR1 SGHTA and CDR2 FQGTGA. CDR3 residues: CASSHTGGVQPQHF. Here the CDR3 DNA reads TGTGCCAGCAGCCATACAGGGGGCGTTCAGCCCCAGCATTTT.

This clonotype was seen at least ten times. J is TRBJ1-1 and V is TRBV6-1, with 7 bases matching TRBD1. V dropped 6 bases and J dropped 4; count of bases not matched to a gene: 2. The CDR3 consists of 12 residues. Germline assignment: CDR1 MNHNS and CDR2 SASEGT. The CDR3 sequence: CASSWDSTEAFF. DNA of the CDR3: TGTGCCAGCAGCTGGGACAGCACTGAAGCTTTCTTT.

This clonotype was detected ten times or more. This chain connects TRBV20-1 to TRBJ1-2; unclear D gene. Germline V CDR1 and CDR2: DFQATT, SNEGSKA (reference sequence). V was clipped by 0 bases and J by 3 bases, with 17 bases between them. The CDR3 totals 16 residues. The CDR3 spells CSARDGSGVLDYGYTF. Here the CDR3 DNA reads TGCAGTGCTAGAGATGGGTCAGGCGTCCTTGACTATGGCTACACCTTC.

The genes are TRBV10-3 and TRBJ2-5, with 14 bases matching TRBD2. In germline, CDR1 is ENHRY, CDR2 SYGVKD. The junction had 9 bases not matched to a gene; V was cut back by 10 bases and J by 5 bases. The CDR3 spans 15 residues. The CDR3 region is CATGTSGRTRETQYF. In DNA form, the CDR3 reads TGTGCCACCGGGACTAGCGGGAGAACCCGCGAGACCCAGTACTTC.

At least ten counts were recorded for this clonotype. Here the CDR3 reads CASSDLPGTGNEQYF. The CDR3 DNA is TGTGCCAGCAGTGATCTCCCTGGGACAGGGAACGAGCAGTACTTC. This chain uses TRBV6-1 with TRBJ2-7, with 9 bases that match TRBD1. Germline CDR1 reads MNHNS; CDR2 reads SASEGT. The junction had 8 bases not matched to a gene; V was cut back by 3 bases and J by 5 bases. The CDR3 extends over 15 amino acids.

This clonotype appeared many times. A junction boundary mismatches the germline segment, possibly from a read error. V gene TRBV10-2 combines with J gene TRBJ1-2; a possible D gene is TRBD1 (5 bases). Germline CDR1 reads WSHSY; CDR2 reads SAAADI. The CDR3 is made up of 10 amino acids. CDR3 loop: CASSGQGVAF. The CDR3 region has the DNA TGCGCCAGCAGTGGTCAGGGTGTCGCCTTC.

This sequence joins TRBV18 and TRBJ1-1, with a possible D match to TRBD1 (6 bases). V lost 3 bases and J 8 bases, leaving 13 bases between the germline ends. The CDR3 is 13 residues long. CDR1 KGHSH and CDR2 LQKENI come from the germline V gene. This chain's CDR3 is CASSPAVDSEAFF. CDR3 nucleotide sequence: TGTGCCAGCTCACCCGCGGTGGACAGCGAAGCTTTCTTT. Full variable domain (rest looked up from reference TRBV18 and TRBJ1-1): NAGVMQNPRHLVRRRGQEARLRCSPMKGHSHVYWYRQLPEEGLKFMVYLQKENIIDESGMPKERFSAEFPKEGPSILRIQQVVRGDSAAYFCASSPAVDSEAFFGQGTRLTVV.

This chain joins TRBV11-2 and TRBJ2-7; D may be TRBD2 (7 bases). The CDR3 length is 14 residues. V lost 5 bases and J 5 bases, leaving 16 bases between the germline ends. CDR1 SGHAT and CDR2 FQNNGV come from the germline V gene. CDR3 sequence: CASSLLGGGDEQYF. The CDR3 bases are TGTGCCAGCAGCCTATTGGGGGGGGGCGACGAGCAGTACTTC.

This clonotype was seen repeatedly, ten times or more. V gene TRBV6-2 or TRBV6-3 combines with J gene TRBJ1-5; D gene ambiguous. Germline V gene data show CDR1 as MNHEY and CDR2 as SVGEGT. The CDR3 consists of 14 residues. V was trimmed by 0 bases and J by 2 bases, leaving 5 bases between them. The CDR3, as DNA: TGTGCCAGCAGTTACTCGAATGGCAATCAGCCCCAGCATTTT. Its protein is CASSYSNGNQPQHF.

This clonotype was detected many times. The CDR3 DNA sequence: TGTGCCAGCAGCCTGACAGGACCTGGCTACACCTTC. This encodes CASSLTGPGYTF. The rearrangement uses TRBV11-2 and TRBJ1-2; perhaps TRBD1 as D (6 bases). The V gene lost 5 bases and the J gene lost 7 bases, with 11 bases spanning the gap. There are 12 residues in the CDR3. The V gene's germline CDR1 is SGHAT and CDR2 FQNNGV. Full variable domain (missing parts from reference TRBV11-2 and TRBJ1-2): EAGVAQSPRYKIIEKRQSVAFWCNPISGHATLYWYQQILGQGPKLLIQFQNNGVVDDSQLPKDRFSAERLKGVDSTLKIQPAKLEDSAVYLCASSLTGPGYTFGSGTRLTVV.